Listed here are 2 T cell receptor beta chains from one sample, sequenced in a study of cytomegalovirus exposure and HLA in healthy donors. PCR used 60 Vbeta primers and 13 Jbeta primers. The repertoire was sequenced with immunoSEQ multiplex PCR; TCRdb's copy has only in-frame clones and lacks some. The repertoire consists of under 250,000 clones, with about 80% occurring once and the leading ten covering about 4.4%. Source material: PBMCs. The receptors were gathered from a woman aged 25-40 years in good health and CMV-seropositive.

A few counts support this clone. The V call is TRBV11-3, the J call TRBJ2-5, with TRBD1 matching 9 bases. Trimming removed 4 bases from V and 3 bases from J; junction bases left unmatched: 3. Per the germline V gene, CDR1 is SGHNT and CDR2 is YENEEA. The CDR3 is 14 amino acids. The CDR3 spells CASSSTGGEETQYF. In DNA, the CDR3 is TGTGCCAGCAGCTCAACAGGGGGCGAAGAGACCCAGTACTTC.

The chain is built from TRBV9 and TRBJ2-7, with D possibly being TRBD1 (6 bases). CDR1 SGDLS and CDR2 YYNGEE come from the germline V gene. The V gene lost 2 bases and the J gene lost 4 bases, with 13 bases spanning the gap. This CDR3 has 14 residues. The CDR3 DNA follows: TGTGCCAGCAGCGTCGGGACAACAGTTTACGAGCAGTACTTC. Translated: CASSVGTTVYEQYF.